The sequence of this TCR beta chain was determined in a study of T cell repertoires in cytomegalovirus infection. Study-level information: Newly reported HLA-C-restricted and thoroughly characterized HLA-B-restricted CMV epitopes were employed. Based on public TCR beta signatures, there were indications of CMV infection and of a matching HLA type.

TCRdb processed the reads anew with MiXCR; each CDR3 protein has one entry. The sample carries hundreds of thousands of distinct CDR3 sequences, more than 40% recorded once. Germline values: CDR1 MNHEY, CDR2 SVGEGT. Trimming took 5 bases from V and 2 from J, leaving 16 bases between them. The CDR3 is 16 amino acids. Broader study findings: HLA-C-restricted CMV-specific TCR beta clonotypes were dominant in the ex vivo response. Cumulated frequencies of public TCR beta families served to identify carriers of CMV plus the relevant HLA.

A word on this clonotype: The antigen is undetermined.

This chain uses TRBV6-2 or TRBV6-3 with TRBJ1-5; D is uncertain. This sample comprised cultured PBMCs, obtained from culture after CMV antigen stimulation. This TCR was sampled from a human donor in good health (CMV status not recorded). Some clones in this sample may be carry-over from other donors' samples. The CDR3 spells CASSNRWRAGNQPQHF. As DNA, the CDR3 is TGTGCCAGCAGTAATCGTTGGCGGGCGGGCAATCAGCCCCAGCATTTT.